This T cell receptor beta chain was sequenced in a study of response to subunit inactivated influenza vaccine. Study-wide findings and caveats: Researchers suggested that each seasonal influenza vaccination recruits few new T cells.

CDR1 is SGHAT, CDR2 FQNNGV, per germline. Losses at the gene ends were 5 bases for V and 4 bases for J; bases not matched to a gene: 4. The CDR3 totals 14 residues. The table lists this clonotype with a few counts. Its cognate antigen is unknown. TCRdb itself ran the RT-PCR reads through MiXCR, one entry per CDR3 protein. The data hold a few hundred thousand distinct CDR3 sequences, with approximately 11% observed a single time. Specimen: PBMCs from blood, collected about 40 days after vaccination. This chain connects TRBV11-2 to TRBJ2-5; TRBD2 matches 10 bases. The sequence came from a man aged 50-59 years who received an inactivated influenza vaccine. The CDR3 protein is CASSTTSGVETQYF. The CDR3 DNA reads TGTGCCAGCAGCACCACTAGCGGGGTAGAGACCCAGTACTTC.